Below are 9 T cell receptor beta chains sequenced from a single sample in a study of blood T cell repertoires in COVID-19. The repertoire was sequenced with immunoSEQ multiplex PCR; TCRdb's copy has only in-frame clones and lacks some. The sample comprises some 100,000 clones, roughly nine tenths of which are singletons, and about a tenth rests with the top ten. The sample was peripheral blood. These receptors came from a man aged 45 to 65 with acute or convalescent COVID-19.

The chain carries TRBV9 and TRBJ2-7; TRBD2 might be the D (6 bases). Germline values: CDR1 SGDLS, CDR2 YYNGEE. CDR3 length: 14 residues. The V and J ends lost 3 bases and 2 bases respectively, with 12 bases between them. The CDR3, as DNA: TGTGCCAGCAGCGGGCCGCGGGGAGCCTACGAGCAGTACTTC. Translated: CASSGPRGAYEQYF.

The chain employs TRBV28 and TRBJ1-2; D is possibly TRBD1 (5 bases). The V gene's germline CDR1 is MDHEN and CDR2 SYDVKM. The germline V and J ends were trimmed by 6 bases and 4 bases, with 15 bases remaining between them. CDR3 length: 14 amino acids. The DNA of the CDR3 is TGTGCCAGCAGCTCCCCAGGTAGGGGCTATGGCTACACCTTC. Residues: CASSSPGRGYGYTF.

The chain is built from TRBV9 and TRBJ2-2, with 14 bases fitting TRBD2. With V trimmed by 2 bases and J by 7 bases, 10 bases remained unmatched. Germline CDR1 and CDR2: SGDLS and YYNGEE. CDR3 size: 18 residues. CDR3 region: CASSVFGTSGSRGGELFF. CDR3 in DNA: TGTGCCAGCAGCGTGTTTGGGACTAGCGGGAGTCGGGGCGGGGAGCTGTTTTTT.

The chain employs TRBV5-1 and TRBJ2-7; 9 nucleotides align to TRBD2. The trim removed 3 bases at V and 4 bases at J, leaving 11 bases unmatched. This CDR3 comprises 16 residues. CDR1 is SGHRS and CDR2 is YFSETQ in the germline V gene. The CDR3 protein is CASSSGASGKLYEQYF. In DNA, the CDR3 is TGCGCCAGCAGCTCAGGAGCTAGCGGGAAGTTATACGAGCAGTACTTC. Based on the CDR3 plus reference TRBV5-1 and TRBJ2-7, the full variable domain is KAGVTQTPRYLIKTRGQQVTLSCSPISGHRSVSWYQQTPGQGLQFLFEYFSETQRNKGNFPGRFSGRQFSNSRSEMNVSTLELGDSALYLCASSSGASGKLYEQYFGPGTRLTVT.

The chain links TRBV11-2 to TRBJ1-6; the D is unclear. Germline values: CDR1 SGHAT, CDR2 FQNNGV. This CDR3 has 15 residues. Trimming stripped 0 bases from V and 9 bases from J, with 12 bases between. The chain's CDR3 is CASSLDPWSVSPLHF. DNA of the CDR3: TGTGCCAGCAGCTTAGATCCCTGGAGTGTTTCACCCCTCCACTTT.

V usage is TRBV6-5 and J usage is TRBJ1-1, with D maybe TRBD1 (6 bases). The V gene lost 4 bases and the J gene lost 0 bases, with 12 bases spanning the gap. In germline, CDR1 is MNHEY, CDR2 SVGAGI. This CDR3 is built from 15 residues. CDR3 region: CASSFGQFMNTEAFF. CDR3 bases: TGTGCCAGCAGTTTTGGACAGTTCATGAACACTGAAGCTTTCTTT.

This chain uses TRBV19 with TRBJ1-1, with 9 bases aligning to TRBD1. V lost 4 bases, J lost 2 bases, and 5 bases stayed unmatched. Germline loops: CDR1 LNHDA, CDR2 SQIVND (reference sequence). This CDR3 has 15 residues. The CDR3 bases are TGTGCCAGTAGTAGAATGACAGGGGGAAACACTGAAGCTTTCTTT. Translation gives CASSRMTGGNTEAFF.

This clone appeared a single time. The rearrangement links TRBV6-5 to TRBJ2-1, with D perhaps TRBD1 (5 bases). V gave up 4 bases and J gave up 4 bases, with 8 bases separating them. Germline CDR1 and CDR2: MNHEY and SVGAGI. The CDR3 has 13 amino acids. The CDR3 bases are TGTGCCAGCAGTTCCGACAGATACAATGAGCAGTTCTTC. This encodes CASSSDRYNEQFF.

The chain joins TRBV10-3 to TRBJ2-1; TRBD2 matches at 8 bases. J lost 2 bases, V lost 2 bases, and 2 bases had no gene match. The length of the CDR3 is 15 residues. The V gene's germline CDR1 is ENHRY and CDR2 SYGVKD. The CDR3 DNA follows: TGTGCCATCAGTGAGCGGGAGGGCCCCTACAATGAGCAGTTCTTC. Protein sequence: CAISEREGPYNEQFF.